Here is one T cell receptor (beta chain) with its context. The junction does not match germline at one end; this may be a read error. Enrolled during active infection, Seattle patients were then followed longitudinally. This specimen comes from a study of blood T cell repertoires in COVID-19. Turning to the study itself: Sites in the United States, Italy and Spain provided acute and convalescent COVID-19 samples. Sample material is recorded as cDNA or gDNA derived from T cells, B-cell-depleted T cells, or PBMCs.

The authors' processing: Counts of nucleated cells, estimated from reference gene primer amplification, were obtained. The assay was immunoSEQ multiplex PCR, and TCRdb's table has in-frame clones only and misses some. The V and J calls and the clone size are those of that table, but D and trimming were determined from the DNA. Of about 76,000 clones detected, more than 75% appear once; the ten largest clones hold 9.5% to 13%. This CDR3 spans 15 amino acids. From germline, CDR1 is SEHNR and CDR2 FQNEAQ (reference sequence). The sequencing input was peripheral blood. The sequence came from a man aged 55 to 70 with COVID-19, enrolled during active disease. The rearrangement links TRBV7-9 to TRBJ2-7, with 9 bases identical to TRBD1. The chain's CDR3 is CATSQPGTGRYEQYF. The CDR3 DNA reads as TGTGCCACCAGCCAACCCGGGACAGGGAGGTACGAGCAGTACTTC.